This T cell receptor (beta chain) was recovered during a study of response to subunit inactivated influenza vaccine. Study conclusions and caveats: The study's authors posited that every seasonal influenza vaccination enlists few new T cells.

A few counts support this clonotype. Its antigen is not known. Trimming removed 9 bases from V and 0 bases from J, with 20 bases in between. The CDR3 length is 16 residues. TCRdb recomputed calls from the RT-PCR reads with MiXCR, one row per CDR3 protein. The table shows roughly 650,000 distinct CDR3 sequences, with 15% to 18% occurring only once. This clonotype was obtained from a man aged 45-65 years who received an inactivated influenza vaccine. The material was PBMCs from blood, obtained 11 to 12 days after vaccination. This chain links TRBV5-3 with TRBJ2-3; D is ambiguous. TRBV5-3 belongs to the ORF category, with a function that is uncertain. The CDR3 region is CANPDIGYASTDTQYF. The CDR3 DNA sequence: TGTGCCAACCCGGATATTGGCTACGCTAGCACAGATACGCAGTATTTT.